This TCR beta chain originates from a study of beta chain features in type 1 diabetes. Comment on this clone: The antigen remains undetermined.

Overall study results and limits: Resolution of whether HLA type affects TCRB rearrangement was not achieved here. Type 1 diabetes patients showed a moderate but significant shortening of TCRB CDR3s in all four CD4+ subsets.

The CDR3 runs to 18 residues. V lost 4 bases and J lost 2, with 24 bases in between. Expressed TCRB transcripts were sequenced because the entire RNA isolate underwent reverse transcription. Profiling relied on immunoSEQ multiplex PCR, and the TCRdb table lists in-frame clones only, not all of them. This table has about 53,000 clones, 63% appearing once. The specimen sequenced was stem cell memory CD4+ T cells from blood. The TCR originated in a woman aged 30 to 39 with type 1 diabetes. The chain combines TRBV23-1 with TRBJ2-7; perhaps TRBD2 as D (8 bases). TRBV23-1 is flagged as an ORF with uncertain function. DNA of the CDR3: TGCGCCAGCAGTCTCACAGGGGATGGAGTAGCGGGACCCTACGAGCAGTACTTC. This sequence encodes CASSLTGDGVAGPYEQYF.